Only a few counts were recorded for the clone carrying this T cell receptor (beta chain). The data derive from a study of blood T cell repertoires in COVID-19. The CDR3 covers 14 residues. The germline V and J ends were trimmed by 4 bases and 8 bases, with 15 bases remaining between them. CDR1 and CDR2 (germline): SGHKS, YYEKEE (reference sequence). The repertoire was sequenced with immunoSEQ multiplex PCR; TCRdb's copy has only in-frame clones and lacks some. Of 150,000 to 200,000 clones in the sample, about 70% were seen once. V usage is TRBV5-5 and J usage is TRBJ1-4, with D unclear. What was sequenced was peripheral blood. The TCR comes from a woman between 50 and 59 years old with active or convalescent COVID-19. The CDR3 reads CASSLQARGEKLFF. The CDR3 region has the DNA TGTGCCAGCAGCCTCCAGGCGCGTGGAGAAAAACTGTTTTTT.